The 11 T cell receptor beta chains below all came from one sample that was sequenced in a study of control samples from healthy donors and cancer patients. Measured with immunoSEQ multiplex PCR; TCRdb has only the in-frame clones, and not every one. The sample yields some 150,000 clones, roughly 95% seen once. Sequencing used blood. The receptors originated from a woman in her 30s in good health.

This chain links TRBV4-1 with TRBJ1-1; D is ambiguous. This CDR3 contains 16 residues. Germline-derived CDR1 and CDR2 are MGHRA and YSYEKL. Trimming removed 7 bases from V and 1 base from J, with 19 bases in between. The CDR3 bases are TGCGCCAGCACCCCCACAAACACCCATCGGAACACTGAAGCTTTCTTT. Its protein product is CASTPTNTHRNTEAFF.

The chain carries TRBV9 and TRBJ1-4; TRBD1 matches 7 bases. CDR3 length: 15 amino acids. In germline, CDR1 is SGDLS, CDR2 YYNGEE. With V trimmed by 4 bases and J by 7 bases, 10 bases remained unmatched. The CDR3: CASSPRTGLAEKLFF. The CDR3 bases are TGTGCCAGCAGCCCGCGGACAGGTCTGGCTGAAAAACTGTTTTTT.

The CDR3 loop reads CASTYLGENTQYF. The CDR3 DNA reads TGTGCCAGCACCTACCTAGGGGAAAATACGCAGTATTTT. This chain links TRBV27 with TRBJ2-3, with a possible D match to TRBD1 (5 bases). Deletions cut 7 bases from V and 7 bases from J, with 15 bases between. This CDR3 has 13 amino acids. The germline V gene has CDR1 MNHEY and CDR2 SMNVEV (reference sequence).

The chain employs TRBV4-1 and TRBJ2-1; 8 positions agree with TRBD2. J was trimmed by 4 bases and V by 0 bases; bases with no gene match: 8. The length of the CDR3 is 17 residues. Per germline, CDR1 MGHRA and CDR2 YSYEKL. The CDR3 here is CASSQESGGGNYNEQFF. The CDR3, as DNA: TGCGCCAGCAGCCAAGAATCTGGCGGGGGGAATTACAATGAGCAGTTCTTC.

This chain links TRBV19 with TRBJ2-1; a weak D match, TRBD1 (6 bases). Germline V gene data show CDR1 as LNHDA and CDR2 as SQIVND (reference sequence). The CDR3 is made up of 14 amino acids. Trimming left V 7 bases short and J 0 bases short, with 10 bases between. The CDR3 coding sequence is TGTGCCAGTATGTTAGGGGGCTCCTACAATGAGCAGTTCTTC. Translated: CASMLGGSYNEQFF.

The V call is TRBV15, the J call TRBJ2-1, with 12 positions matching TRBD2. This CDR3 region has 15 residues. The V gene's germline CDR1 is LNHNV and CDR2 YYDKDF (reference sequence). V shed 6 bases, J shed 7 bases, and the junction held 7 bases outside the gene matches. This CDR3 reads CATSILAGGSNEQFF. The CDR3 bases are TGTGCCACCAGTATACTAGCGGGGGGTTCGAATGAGCAGTTCTTC.

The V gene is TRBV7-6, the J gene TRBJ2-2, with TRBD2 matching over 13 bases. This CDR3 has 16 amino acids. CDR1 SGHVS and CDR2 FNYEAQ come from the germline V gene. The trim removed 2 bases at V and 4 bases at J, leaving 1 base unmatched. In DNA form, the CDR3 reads TGTGCCAGCAGCTTACGACTAGCGGGAGGCACCGGGGAGCTGTTTTTT. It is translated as CASSLRLAGGTGELFF.

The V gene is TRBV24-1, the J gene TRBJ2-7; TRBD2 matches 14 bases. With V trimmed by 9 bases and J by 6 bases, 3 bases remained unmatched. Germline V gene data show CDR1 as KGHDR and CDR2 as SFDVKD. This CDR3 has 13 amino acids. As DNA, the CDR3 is TGTGCCACCGCTGGGACTAGCGGGAGCGAGCAGTACTTC. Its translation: CATAGTSGSEQYF.

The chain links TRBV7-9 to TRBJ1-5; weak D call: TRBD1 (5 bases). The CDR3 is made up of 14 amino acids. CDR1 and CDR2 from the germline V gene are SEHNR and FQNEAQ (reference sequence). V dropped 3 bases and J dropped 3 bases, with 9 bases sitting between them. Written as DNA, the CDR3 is TGTGCCAGCAGCTTGGCAGGGACCAATCAGCCCCAGCATTTT. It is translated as CASSLAGTNQPQHF.

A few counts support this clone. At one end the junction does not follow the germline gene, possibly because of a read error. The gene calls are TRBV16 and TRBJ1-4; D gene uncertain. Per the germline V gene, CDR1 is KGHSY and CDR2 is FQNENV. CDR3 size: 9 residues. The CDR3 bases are TGTGCCAGCAGTGCGCCATTGAGTTTT. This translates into CASSAPLSF.

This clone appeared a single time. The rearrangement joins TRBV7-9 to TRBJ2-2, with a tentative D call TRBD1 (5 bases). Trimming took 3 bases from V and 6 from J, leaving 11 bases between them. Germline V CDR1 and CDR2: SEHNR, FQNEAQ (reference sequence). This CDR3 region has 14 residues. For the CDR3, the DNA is TGTGCCAGCAGCTTGGAAGGGGTTGCCGGGGAGCTGTTTTTT. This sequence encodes CASSLEGVAGELFF.